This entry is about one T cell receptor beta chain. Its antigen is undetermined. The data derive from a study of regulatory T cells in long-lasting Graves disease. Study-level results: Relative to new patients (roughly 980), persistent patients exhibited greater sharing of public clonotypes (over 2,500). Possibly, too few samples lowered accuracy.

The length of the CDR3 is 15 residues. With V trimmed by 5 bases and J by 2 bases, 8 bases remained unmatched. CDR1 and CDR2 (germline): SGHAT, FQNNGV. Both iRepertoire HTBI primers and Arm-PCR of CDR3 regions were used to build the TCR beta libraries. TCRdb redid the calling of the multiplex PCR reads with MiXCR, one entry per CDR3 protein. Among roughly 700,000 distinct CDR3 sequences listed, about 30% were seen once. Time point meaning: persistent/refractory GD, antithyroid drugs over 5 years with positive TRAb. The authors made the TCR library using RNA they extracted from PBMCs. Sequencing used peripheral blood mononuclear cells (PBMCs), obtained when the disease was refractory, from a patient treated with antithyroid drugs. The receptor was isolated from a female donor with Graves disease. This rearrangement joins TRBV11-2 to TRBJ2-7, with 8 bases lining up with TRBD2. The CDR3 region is CASSPTSDITYEQYF. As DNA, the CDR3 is TGTGCCAGCAGCCCGACTAGCGACATAACCTACGAGCAGTACTTC.